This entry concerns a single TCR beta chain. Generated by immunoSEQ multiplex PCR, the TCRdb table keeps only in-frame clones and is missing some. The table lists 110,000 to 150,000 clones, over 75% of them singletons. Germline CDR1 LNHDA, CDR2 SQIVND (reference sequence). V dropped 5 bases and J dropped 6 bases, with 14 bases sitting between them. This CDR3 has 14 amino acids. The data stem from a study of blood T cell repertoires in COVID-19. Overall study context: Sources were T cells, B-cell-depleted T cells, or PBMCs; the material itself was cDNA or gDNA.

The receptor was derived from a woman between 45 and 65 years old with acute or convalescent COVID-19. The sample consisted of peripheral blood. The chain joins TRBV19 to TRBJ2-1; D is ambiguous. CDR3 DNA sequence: TGTGCCAGTAGTTATGCTCCCGCTACCAATGAGCAGTTCTTC. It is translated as CASSYAPATNEQFF.